What follows are 17 T cell receptor beta chains derived from one specimen sequenced in a study of PD-1 blockade in classical Hodgkin lymphoma (dated by TCRdb to 2018 to 2020). The time point tag for this specimen amounts to: newly diagnosed, previously untreated cHL patient sample. Library creation used the immunoSEQ multiplex PCR assay. TCRdb carries this immuneACCESS record with in-frame sequences only. Its versions omit some clonotypes, under half of them owing to an unresolved V gene in the studies checked, with the rest unexplained. For this sample there are around 27,000 clones; about 89% appear just once. The ten largest account for roughly 3.8% of the sample. The sequenced sample consisted of peripheral blood mononuclear cells (PBMCs). The receptors were gathered from a human donor with classical Hodgkin lymphoma.

The gene calls are TRBV21-1 and TRBJ1-2; the DNA was not compared with TRBD1, the D call given in the table. TRBV21-1 is reported as a pseudogene. The length of the CDR3 is 17 residues. CDR3 sequence: CASSKGHQQGSHYGYTF. CDR3 bases: TGTGCCAGCAGCAAGGGTCATCAACAGGGTTCGCACTATGGCTACACCTTC.

The V and J genes are TRBV7-6 and TRBJ2-2; 14 nucleotides match TRBD2. This CDR3 has 15 amino acids. Germline V gene data show CDR1 as SGHVS and CDR2 as FNYEAQ. With 5 bases clipped from V and 10 bases from J, the junction kept 6 bases outside the gene matches. CDR3 sequence (DNA): TGTGCCAGCAGCCTACGACTAGCGGGAGGGCCGGAGCTGTTTTTT. This sequence encodes CASSLRLAGGPELFF.

V usage is TRBV5-1 and J usage is TRBJ1-4; D is perhaps TRBD1 (5 bases). Germline V gene data show CDR1 as SGHRS and CDR2 as YFSETQ. Between the trimmed V and J ends, which lost 7 bases and 3 bases, there was a span of 13 bases. The CDR3 is 14 residues long. CDR3 sequence: CASGQGRANEKLFF. The CDR3 bases are TGCGCCAGCGGGCAGGGTAGGGCTAATGAAAAACTGTTTTTT.

This chain uses TRBV9 with TRBJ2-7; TRBD2 aligns across 8 bases. This CDR3 spans 14 amino acids. Trimming took 2 bases from V and 4 from J; bases not matched to a gene: 5. Per the germline V gene, CDR1 is SGDLS and CDR2 is YYNGEE. CDR3 in DNA: TGTGCCAGCAGCGTGGGTAGCGGGACTTACGAGCAGTACTTC. Its translation is CASSVGSGTYEQYF.

The V call is TRBV5-5, the J call TRBJ2-3, with 7 bases identical to TRBD2. Unmatched junction bases numbered 12, after V lost 4 bases and J lost 4 bases. The germline gives CDR1 SGHKS, CDR2 YYEKEE (reference sequence). The CDR3 totals 16 residues. The CDR3 sequence is CASSPWAGRGADTQYF. CDR3 nucleotide sequence: TGTGCCAGCAGCCCTTGGGCAGGGAGGGGTGCAGATACGCAGTATTTT.

This chain joins TRBV9 and TRBJ2-5; 7 bases are shared with TRBD1. Germline CDR1 and CDR2: SGDLS and YYNGEE. CDR3 size: 14 residues. Trimming took 4 bases from V and 5 from J; bases not matched to a gene: 8. CDR3 coding DNA: TGTGCCAGCAGCAGACAGGGCCTGTCGGAGACCCAGTACTTC. Residues: CASSRQGLSETQYF. The complete variable domain, with remaining parts taken from reference TRBV9 and TRBJ2-5, reads DSGVTQTPKHLITATGQRVTLRCSPRSGDLSVYWYQQSLDQGLQFLIQYYNGEERAKGNILERFSAQQFPDLHSELNLSSLELGDSALYFCASSRQGLSETQYFGPGTRLLVL.

This chain connects TRBV10-3 to TRBJ2-3, with TRBD2 as a possible D gene (5 bases). Germline V gives CDR1 ENHRY, CDR2 SYGVKD. Trimming left V 11 bases short and J 3 bases short, with 12 bases between. The CDR3 extends over 12 amino acids. CDR3 region: CALRGDTDTQYF. In nucleotides, the CDR3 is TGTGCCCTCCGGGGAGATACAGATACGCAGTATTTT.

The rearrangement uses TRBV28 and TRBJ2-7, with D possibly matching TRBD1 (6 bases). The CDR3 contains 13 residues. Trimming cost V 8 bases and J 6 bases, with 17 bases left between them. Germline assignment: CDR1 MDHEN and CDR2 SYDVKM. This CDR3 reads CASSREGVREQYF. The CDR3 DNA is TGTGCCAGCTCGAGAGAGGGGGTACGCGAGCAGTACTTC.

This rearrangement joins TRBV7-6 to TRBJ1-1; 12 bases match TRBD1. V trimming: 6 bases; J trimming: 7 bases; junction bases outside the gene matches: 9. The CDR3 is made up of 15 amino acids. CDR1 is SGHVS and CDR2 is FNYEAQ in the germline V gene. CDR3 DNA sequence: TGTGCCAGCAGGTTCCGGGACAGGGGGCCCGGTGAAGCTTTCTTT. It yields the protein CASRFRDRGPGEAFF.

The V gene is TRBV28, the J gene TRBJ1-3, with D possibly matching TRBD1 (5 bases). This CDR3 is 14 amino acids long. Trimming pared 3 bases from V and 5 bases from J, leaving 11 bases between. Germline V gene sequence: CDR1 MDHEN, CDR2 SYDVKM. CDR3 DNA sequence: TGTGCCAGCAGTTTTGGGGCATCTCGAAACACCATATATTTT. Its translation is CASSFGASRNTIYF.

This clone was detected once. V and J are TRBV5-1 and TRBJ2-3; possibly TRBD1 for D (6 bases). This CDR3 has 16 amino acids. Germline-derived CDR1 and CDR2 are SGHRS and YFSETQ. Trimming cost V 0 bases and J 1 base, with 12 bases left between them. The DNA for the CDR3 is TGCGCCAGCAGCTTGGAGGGACACCTACGCACAGATACGCAGTATTTT. Amino acid sequence: CASSLEGHLRTDTQYF.

DNA for the CDR3: TGCGCCAGCAGCTTGGTTTCAAGTGAAACAGATACGCAGTATTTT. It translates to CASSLVSSETDTQYF. The J gene is TRBJ2-3, the V gene TRBV5-1; D remains unclear. The CDR3 runs to 15 residues. The germline CDR1 and CDR2 sequences are SGHRS and YFSETQ. V dropped 0 bases and J dropped 3 bases, with 11 bases sitting between them.

The CDR3 spells CASSKDRYQETQYF. The CDR3 nucleotides read TGTGCCAGCAGTAAAGACAGGTATCAAGAGACCCAGTACTTC. The V gene is TRBV2, the J gene TRBJ2-5; D possibly corresponds to TRBD1 (6 bases). CDR1 is SNHLY, CDR2 FYNNEI, per germline. V lost 5 bases to trimming and J lost 2 bases, with 12 bases between them. This CDR3 spans 14 amino acids.

This chain connects TRBV29-1 to TRBJ2-1; tentative D call: TRBD2 (6 bases). Looked up from germline, CDR1 is SQVTM and CDR2 is ANQGSEA. CDR3 size: 14 residues. Trimming took off 4 bases at V and 7 bases at J, with 17 bases between the two ends. The CDR3 nucleotides read TGCAGCGTTGCCGCAGGAGGGCTCTGGAATGAGCAGTTCTTC. Translation gives CSVAAGGLWNEQFF.

V gene TRBV19 combines with J gene TRBJ1-1, with D perhaps TRBD1 (5 bases). Germline V lookup: CDR1 LNHDA, CDR2 SQIVND (reference sequence). The CDR3 extends over 16 amino acids. Trimming took off 3 bases at V and 2 bases at J, with 16 bases between the two ends. CDR3 DNA sequence: TGTGCCAGTAGTATGAGACCCGGGGGGTATAACACTGAAGCTTTCTTT. Its protein is CASSMRPGGYNTEAFF.

This clone is a singleton in its sample. This rearrangement joins TRBV18 to TRBJ2-2; TRBD2 matches 12 bases. The germline V gene encodes CDR1 KGHSH and CDR2 LQKENI. The V gene end was trimmed by 3 bases and the J gene end by 4 bases; junction bases not matched to a gene: 18. The CDR3 runs 21 residues. The CDR3 reads CASSPFPRTGTSGSLTGELFF. The DNA for the CDR3 is TGTGCCAGCTCACCCTTCCCACGGACCGGGACTAGCGGGTCCCTCACCGGGGAGCTGTTTTTT.

DNA of the CDR3: TGTGCCAGCAGCTACGCTCTCCAAGAGACCCAGTACTTC. It codes for CASSYALQETQYF. This sequence joins TRBV7-2 and TRBJ2-5; D remains unclear. The germline gives CDR1 SGHTA, CDR2 FQGNSA. The V gene lost 4 bases and the J gene lost 1 base, with 7 bases spanning the gap. The CDR3 is 13 residues long.